Presented here are 3 T cell receptor beta chains from one specimen sequenced in a study of blood T cell repertoires in COVID-19. Using immunoSEQ multiplex PCR, the repertoire was profiled, and TCRdb retains in-frame clones only, with some absent. The sample shows approximately 260,000 clones, 89% of them seen only once. Sequenced sample: peripheral blood. These receptors all come from a man over 45 with acute or convalescent COVID-19.

The V call is TRBV11-1, the J call TRBJ2-1; 10 positions match TRBD2. Germline V gene data show CDR1 as SGHAT and CDR2 as FQDESV (reference sequence). The CDR3 spans 15 residues. With V trimmed by 3 bases and J by 9 bases, 8 bases remained unmatched. The DNA for the CDR3 is TGTGCCAGCAGCTTCCTAGCGGGGGCCGGTAGTGAGCAGTTCTTC. This gives the protein CASSFLAGAGSEQFF.

The gene calls are TRBV19 and TRBJ2-2, with 7 bases that match TRBD1. V shed 4 bases, J shed 2 bases, and the junction held 1 base outside the gene matches. Germline V gene data show CDR1 as LNHDA and CDR2 as SQIVND (reference sequence). This CDR3 region has 14 residues. The CDR3 DNA sequence: TGTGCCAGTAGTAACAGGGGCAACACCGGGGAGCTGTTTTTT. Translating gives CASSNRGNTGELFF.

V usage is TRBV7-8 and J usage is TRBJ1-3; 8 nucleotides agree with TRBD1. The length of the CDR3 is 16 residues. J was trimmed by 2 bases and V by 2 bases; bases with no gene match: 5. The germline V gene has CDR1 SGHVS and CDR2 FQNEAQ. For the CDR3, the DNA is TGTGCCAGCAGCTTAACCCCAGGGGGCCCTGGAAACACCATATATTTT. Translated, it gives CASSLTPGGPGNTIYF.